A single sample gave rise to the 31 T cell receptor beta chains below, sequenced in a study of tumor and adjacent non-tumor tissue in lung cancer. No cell sorting was done before RNA was extracted from the tissue. TCRbeta libraries were built with three rounds of nested PCR, modified from ARM-PCR. Using its own MiXCR run on the multiplex PCR reads, TCRdb lists one record per CDR3 protein. The sample holds roughly 65,000 distinct CDR3 sequences, just under 60% seen once. Material for sequencing was lung tumor tissue. Every receptor here comes from a man aged 45-65 years with non-small cell lung cancer.

Comment on this clonotype: A much larger clone differs by one base, so this may be a read error. The chain couples TRBV7-9 to TRBJ1-1, with D perhaps TRBD1 (5 bases). The CDR3 is 14 residues long. The V gene's germline CDR1 is SEHNR and CDR2 FQNEAQ (reference sequence). The CDR3 DNA is TGTGCCAGCAGCCCGCGGGCAGGGAACACTGGAGCTTTCTTT. Translated, it gives CASSPRAGNTGAFF.

As regards this clonotype: This may stem from a read error, because a much larger clone lies one nucleotide away. The V call is TRBV6-1, the J call TRBJ2-3; no firm D call. The CDR3 extends over 14 amino acids. The germline V gene has CDR1 MNHNS and CDR2 SASEGT. The germline V and J ends were trimmed by 5 bases and 0 bases, with 9 bases remaining between them. The CDR3 DNA is TGTGCCAGCAGTAGGGTGTTAAGCACAGATACGCAGTATTTT. This sequence encodes CASSRVLSTDTQYF.

About this clonotype: Relative to the germline gene, one junction end is altered; a read error may explain this. The V gene is TRBV6-6, the J gene TRBJ1-6; D is ambiguous. This CDR3 has 17 amino acids. The V gene's germline CDR1 is MNHNY and CDR2 SVGAGI (reference sequence). For the CDR3, the DNA is TGTGCCGGCAGTTACGATGCGACGGGCTCCTATAATTCACCCATCCACTTT. Its protein product is CAGSYDATGSYNSPIHF.

On this clonotype: It may be a read error: a sequence one base away is much more abundant. The chain recombines TRBV5-5 with TRBJ2-5; D possibly corresponds to TRBD1 (5 bases). Germline CDR1 is SGHKS and CDR2 is YYEKEE (reference sequence). Trimming removed 7 bases from V and 5 bases from J, with 21 bases in between. This CDR3 is built from 15 residues. This CDR3 reads CASGEGAADRETQYF. The CDR3 DNA reads as TGTGCCAGCGGCGAAGGGGCCGCGGATAGGGAGACCCAGTACTTC. The whole variable domain, remainder taken from reference TRBV5-5 and TRBJ2-5, is DAGVTQSPTHLIKTRGQQVTLRCSPISGHKSVSWYQQVLGQGPQFIFQYYEKEERGRGNFPDRFSARQFPNYSSELNVNALLLGDSALYLCASGEGAADRETQYFGPGTRLLVL.

This clonotype was seen only a few times. One junction end does not reproduce the germline sequence, and a read error may be involved. J is TRBJ1-2 and V is TRBV6-5; tentatively, D is TRBD1 (6 bases). The CDR3 runs to 13 residues. Germline lookup yields CDR1 MNHEY and CDR2 SVGAGI. This CDR3 reads CASSYLGAVGYTF. Here the CDR3 DNA reads TGTGCCAGTAGTTACCTGGGGGCCGTAGGCTACACCTTC.

This clonotype was counted between two and nine times. This may be a read error, as it is one base from a much larger clone. The chain carries TRBV5-4 and TRBJ2-1; 7 bases are a match to TRBD1. The CDR3 runs to 13 residues. The V gene's germline CDR1 is SGHNT and CDR2 YYREEE (reference sequence). The CDR3 bases are TGTGCCAGCAGCTTGGTGGGGACAGATGAGCAGTCCTTC. Protein product: CASSLVGTDEQSF.

With regard to this clonotype: This is likely a read error, given that the CDR3 carries no conserved phenylalanine or tryptophan at its end. The chain links TRBV6-1 to TRBJ2-4; 15 bases agree with TRBD2. Germline V gene lookup returns CDR1 MNHNS and CDR2 SASEGT. The J segment lost 1 base and the V segment lost 3 bases, leaving 7 bases of the junction unmatched. The CDR3 is 19 amino acids. CDR3 sequence reads: CASSEAGLAGGSAKNIQYL. CDR3 DNA sequence: TGTGCCAGCAGTGAGGCCGGACTAGCGGGAGGGTCGGCCAAAAACATTCAGTACCTC.

Points on this clonotype: A read error may explain this, as a much larger clone is one base away. The J gene is TRBJ1-6, the V gene TRBV12-3 or TRBV12-4; no clear D. The CDR3 spans 14 residues. CDR3 coding DNA: TGTGCCAGCAGAAGTAGGTCCTATAAATCACCCCTCCACTTT. Translated, it gives CASRSRSYKSPLHF.

This clonotype was found many times. This sequence joins TRBV7-8 and TRBJ2-1; 7 bases agree with TRBD2. Looked up from germline, CDR1 is SGHVS and CDR2 is FQNEAQ. The V and J ends lost 5 bases and 0 bases, in that order; junction bases with no gene match: 4. This CDR3 is 15 amino acids long. This CDR3 reads CASSTSVDSYNEQFF. CDR3 nucleotides: TGTGCCAGCAGCACTAGCGTGGACTCCTACAATGAGCAGTTCTTC.

This chain connects TRBV10-2 to TRBJ1-6; perhaps TRBD1 as D (5 bases). CDR1 is WSHSY and CDR2 is SAAADI in the germline V gene. This CDR3 is 14 amino acids long. Trimming stripped 4 bases from V and 8 bases from J, with 12 bases between. CDR3 protein: CASSVEGDHSPLHF. In DNA form, the CDR3 reads TGCGCCAGCAGTGTGGAAGGGGACCATTCACCCCTCCACTTT.

V gene TRBV10-2 combines with J gene TRBJ2-5; the D is unclear. Per the germline V gene, CDR1 is WSHSY and CDR2 is SAAADI. The CDR3 runs 14 residues. V shed 9 bases and J shed 2 bases, with 16 bases lying between them. The chain's CDR3 is CASRLSRAQETQYF. The CDR3 region has the DNA TGCGCCAGTAGGCTTTCGAGAGCGCAAGAGACCCAGTACTTC.

V and J are TRBV5-1 and TRBJ2-3; maybe TRBD1 (5 bases). This CDR3 has 14 residues. Trimming cost V 5 bases and J 2 bases, with 12 bases left between them. Germline V gene data show CDR1 as SGHRS and CDR2 as YFSETQ. The CDR3 DNA reads TGCGCCAGCAGATTGACAGAACCCACAGATACGCAGTATTTT. Its translation: CASRLTEPTDTQYF.

The chain recombines TRBV29-1 with TRBJ2-7, with D possibly being TRBD1 or TRBD2 (6 bases each). The germline V gene has CDR1 SQVTM and CDR2 ANQGSEA. Between the trimmed V and J ends, which lost 8 bases and 4 bases, there was a span of 15 bases. The CDR3 sequence is 12 residues long. DNA for the CDR3: TGCAGCCATGGATCGGGGGCTTACGAGCAGTACTTC. Translated: CSHGSGAYEQYF.

Judged by abundance, this clonotype is medium-sized. The V call is TRBV29-1, the J call TRBJ2-3; TRBD1 matches at 10 bases. Looked up from germline, CDR1 is SQVTM and CDR2 is ANQGSEA. The CDR3 contains 15 residues. V dropped 7 bases and J dropped 1; count of bases not matched to a gene: 8. CDR3 nucleotides: TGCAGCGCGACCCCCGGGACAGGGGGCACAGATACGCAGTATTTT. Its protein product is CSATPGTGGTDTQYF.

At least ten counts were recorded for this clonotype. V usage is TRBV28 and J usage is TRBJ2-5; D possibly corresponds to TRBD2 (5 bases). Germline lookup yields CDR1 MDHEN and CDR2 SYDVKM. The V and J ends lost 2 bases and 2 bases respectively, with 12 bases between them. CDR3 length: 15 residues. In DNA, the CDR3 is TGTGCCAGCAGTTTAAACAGCCGAGGGCAAGAGACCCAGTACTTC. Translated: CASSLNSRGQETQYF.

J is TRBJ2-3 and V is TRBV11-2; 9 nucleotides agree with TRBD2. This CDR3 is built from 16 residues. J gave up 5 bases and V 5 bases, and 11 bases lay outside the gene matches. CDR1 is SGHAT and CDR2 is FQNNGV in the germline V gene. For the CDR3, the DNA is TGTGCCAGCAGCCCCCCTAGCGGGGACCGCAGAGATACGCAGTATTTT. It translates to CASSPPSGDRRDTQYF.

About this clonotype: The CDR3 does not end in the conserved phenylalanine or tryptophan, so this is likely a read error. J is TRBJ1-4 and V is TRBV6-6; no definite D call. This CDR3 comprises 15 residues. The V end lost 5 bases, the J end lost 7 bases, and 17 bases lay between the germline ends. Germline V gives CDR1 MNHNY, CDR2 SVGAGI (reference sequence). The CDR3, as DNA: TGTGCCAGCAGTCCACCAGAGCCTGGAAGTGAAAAACTGTTTTAT. As protein: CASSPPEPGSEKLFY.

As concerns this clonotype: The conserved final phenylalanine or tryptophan is absent from the CDR3, which likely points to a read error. This chain connects TRBV6-5 to TRBJ1-1; 8 nucleotides line up with TRBD1. V lost 2 bases and J lost 4; bases outside the gene matches: 6. This CDR3 has 15 residues. From germline, CDR1 is MNHEY and CDR2 SVGAGI. The CDR3 sequence: CASSYQGATGTEAFS. DNA of the CDR3: TGTGCCAGCAGTTACCAGGGGGCAACGGGCACTGAAGCTTTCTCT.

This clonotype occurred a few times. The V and J genes are TRBV7-9 and TRBJ2-1; 9 bases fit TRBD2. This CDR3 is 19 amino acids long. V lost 4 bases and J lost 6; bases outside the gene matches: 19. Germline assignment: CDR1 SEHNR and CDR2 FQNEAQ (reference sequence). CDR3 residues: CASSSLPDLAGEGSNEQFF. DNA for the CDR3: TGTGCCAGCAGCTCGCTACCGGATTTAGCGGGAGAAGGTTCCAATGAGCAGTTCTTC. The variable domain in full, with the rest retrieved from reference TRBV7-9 and TRBJ2-1, is DTGVSQNPRHKITKRGQNVTFRCDPISEHNRLYWYRQTLGQGPEFLTYFQNEAQLEKSRLLSDRFSAERPKGSFSTLEIQRTEQGDSAMYLCASSSLPDLAGEGSNEQFFGPGTRLTVL.

This clonotype has a count of ten or more. This CDR3 reads CASSLWRGETQYF. The CDR3 DNA is TGTGCCAGCAGCTTATGGAGGGGGGAGACCCAGTACTTC. The rearrangement joins TRBV11-2 to TRBJ2-5, with D perhaps TRBD1 or TRBD2 (6 bases each). Germline assignment: CDR1 SGHAT and CDR2 FQNNGV. Trimming removed 2 bases from V and 5 bases from J, with 9 bases in between. The CDR3 is 13 amino acids.

This clonotype was detected ten times or more. The chain joins TRBV29-1 to TRBJ2-7; TRBD1 is a possible D gene (5 bases). Germline V lookup: CDR1 SQVTM, CDR2 ANQGSEA. Trimming stripped 5 bases from V and 4 bases from J, with 18 bases between. The CDR3 loop spans 14 amino acids. The CDR3, as DNA: TGCAGCGTTCAAACCCAGGGATCCATATACGAGCAGTACTTC. Its translation: CSVQTQGSIYEQYF.

V and J are TRBV7-9 and TRBJ1-6, with D unclear. Germline values: CDR1 SEHNR, CDR2 FQNEAQ (reference sequence). The length of the CDR3 is 13 residues. V lost 3 bases and J 12 bases, leaving 12 bases between the germline ends. CDR3 sequence: CASSFDSTEPLHF. CDR3 DNA sequence: TGTGCCAGCAGCTTTGACTCAACCGAACCCCTCCACTTT.

With regard to this clonotype: A read error is possible here, since a much larger clone lies one base away. The V call is TRBV6-6, the J call TRBJ1-6, with D hard to call. The CDR3 is 15 residues long. Germline V CDR1 and CDR2: MNHNY, SVGAGI (reference sequence). V was pared by 7 bases and J by 0 bases, with 10 bases between. As DNA, the CDR3 is TGTGCCAGCACCAGTAAGGGCTCCTATAATTCACCCCTCCACTTT. The encoded protein is CASTSKGSYNSPLHF.

The table lists this clonotype with a few counts. The V gene is TRBV20-1, the J gene TRBJ1-6, with a possible D match to TRBD1 (5 bases). Germline-derived CDR1 and CDR2 are DFQATT and SNEGSKA (reference sequence). V dropped 0 bases and J dropped 9 bases, with 18 bases sitting between them. The CDR3 is 16 residues long. The CDR3 reads CSARDSGREDSSPLHF. CDR3 bases: TGCAGTGCTAGAGATTCCGGCAGGGAAGATAGTTCACCCCTCCACTTT.

This chain connects TRBV6-1 to TRBJ2-4; 12 positions agree with TRBD2. Germline values: CDR1 MNHNS, CDR2 SASEGT. This CDR3 has 16 amino acids. V gave up 4 bases and J gave up 6 bases; unmatched junction bases: 7. Here the CDR3 reads CASSGRLAGVGNIQYF. DNA of the CDR3: TGTGCCAGCAGTGGCAGACTAGCGGGAGTGGGAAACATTCAGTACTTC.

This chain joins TRBV6-5 and TRBJ2-7; D is unresolved. Germline CDR1 reads MNHEY; CDR2 reads SVGAGI. This CDR3 contains 14 residues. Deletions cut 10 bases from V and 6 bases from J, with 22 bases between. DNA of the CDR3: TGTGCCAACAGAAACCCTCGGGTTGGCAGCGAGCAGTACTTC. This gives the protein CANRNPRVGSEQYF.

With respect to this clonotype: The conserved final phenylalanine or tryptophan is absent from the CDR3, which likely points to a read error. This CDR3 is CAISLGDSYEQYI. The CDR3 DNA sequence: TGTGCCATCAGTCTGGGGGATTCCTACGAGCAGTACATC. The V gene is TRBV10-3, the J gene TRBJ2-7; D may be TRBD1 or TRBD2 (5 bases each). Trimming took 5 bases from V and 1 from J, leaving 9 bases between them. The CDR3 spans 13 residues. Germline V lookup: CDR1 ENHRY, CDR2 SYGVKD.

Comment on this clonotype: Relative to the germline gene, one junction end is altered; a read error may explain this. The chain has TRBV4-2 and TRBJ2-5, with D perhaps given as TRBD1 or TRBD2 (5 bases each). Germline values: CDR1 LGHNA, CDR2 YNFKEQ. The CDR3 consists of 18 residues. CDR3 DNA: TGTGCCGGCAGCCAGGCTTATTTCCGGGACGGGGCCATGGAGACCCAGTACTTC. Protein: CAGSQAYFRDGAMETQYF.

The chain couples TRBV6-5 to TRBJ2-3; D ambiguous. In germline, CDR1 is MNHEY, CDR2 SVGAGI. V lost 2 bases to trimming and J lost 9 bases, with 6 bases between them. This CDR3 has 11 residues. The CDR3 loop is CASSYVDTQYF. DNA for the CDR3: TGTGCCAGCAGTTACGTAGACACGCAGTATTTT.

As to this clonotype: A much more abundant neighbour one base away suggests this may be a read error. The CDR3 nucleotides read TGTCCCAGCAGCAACACAGATACGCAGTATTTT. Protein product: CPSSNTDTQYF. This rearrangement joins TRBV21-1 to TRBJ2-3. TRBV21-1 is tagged as a pseudogene. The CDR3 sequence is 11 residues long.

Remarks on this clonotype: A much larger clone lies one base from this, so it may be a read error. The chain links TRBV7-8 to TRBJ1-5; D possibly corresponds to TRBD1 (6 bases). Germline assignment: CDR1 SGHVS and CDR2 FQNEAQ. This CDR3 is 16 amino acids long. The chain's CDR3 is CASSLAGNWDNLPQHF. In DNA form, the CDR3 reads TGTGCCAGCAGCTTAGCCGGGAATTGGGACAATCTGCCCCAGCATTTT.